These 25 T cell receptor beta chains were all obtained from the same sample, sequenced in a study of blood T cell repertoires in COVID-19. Libraries were prepared by immunoSEQ multiplex PCR; TCRdb keeps only in-frame clonotypes and omits some of them. The sample lists about 330,000 clones, around 90% occurring once. Sequencing was done on a sample of peripheral blood. The receptors come from a man aged 25 to 45 with COVID-19, enrolled during active disease.

The rearrangement links TRBV28 to TRBJ2-1; a possible D gene is TRBD2 (5 bases). V was trimmed by 6 bases and J by 4 bases, leaving 16 bases between them. The CDR3 is made up of 15 amino acids. CDR1 is MDHEN and CDR2 is SYDVKM in the germline V gene. For the CDR3, the DNA is TGTGCCAGCAGCCTCCTCCTAACTAGTTACAATGAGCAGTTCTTC. Protein sequence: CASSLLLTSYNEQFF.

DNA for the CDR3: TGTGCCAGCAGAGTAGGACAGGTTGCCGGAGAAGGCTACACCTTC. Translation: CASRVGQVAGEGYTF. The V gene is TRBV6-6, the J gene TRBJ1-2, with 7 bases aligning to TRBD1. With V trimmed by 6 bases and J by 8 bases, 15 bases remained unmatched. Germline V gene lookup returns CDR1 MNHNY and CDR2 SVGAGI (reference sequence). The CDR3 is 15 amino acids.

The J gene is TRBJ2-7, the V gene TRBV18; TRBD1 aligns across 9 bases. Trimming cost V 3 bases and J 5 bases; bases outside gene matches: 5. The germline V gene has CDR1 KGHSH and CDR2 LQKENI. The CDR3 has 14 residues. DNA for the CDR3: TGTGCCAGCTCACCGATGGACAGGGGACACGAGCAGTACTTC. Its protein is CASSPMDRGHEQYF. Looking up the rest from reference TRBV18 and TRBJ2-7 gives the full variable domain: NAGVMQNPRHLVRRRGQEARLRCSPMKGHSHVYWYRQLPEEGLKFMVYLQKENIIDESGMPKERFSAEFPKEGPSILRIQQVVRGDSAAYFCASSPMDRGHEQYFGPGTRLTVT.

The chain employs TRBV6-5 and TRBJ1-6, with D possibly being TRBD1 (6 bases). The CDR3 contains 15 residues. From germline, CDR1 is MNHEY and CDR2 SVGAGI. Trimming took 2 bases from V and 5 from J, leaving 10 bases between them. This CDR3 reads CASSYGQLNNSPLHF. DNA of the CDR3: TGTGCCAGCAGTTACGGACAGCTAAATAATTCACCCCTCCACTTT.

The V gene is TRBV7-9, the J gene TRBJ2-2; a weak D match, TRBD2 (5 bases). This CDR3 contains 17 residues. The V end was cut by 1 base, the J end by 6 bases, with 18 bases between. CDR1 and CDR2 from the germline V gene are SEHNR and FQNEAQ (reference sequence). CDR3 DNA: TGTGCCAGCAGCTTAGTATGGTCAGCGGCCCTGGCCGGGGAGCTGTTTTTT. Its protein is CASSLVWSAALAGELFF.

The gene calls are TRBV5-1 and TRBJ2-6; maybe TRBD1 (5 bases). The CDR3 is made up of 16 amino acids. CDR1 SGHRS and CDR2 YFSETQ come from the germline V gene. V lost 1 base and J lost 0, with 8 bases in between. CDR3 loop: CASSLPTDSGANVLTF. The CDR3 coding sequence is TGCGCCAGCAGCTTGCCGACAGACTCTGGGGCCAACGTCCTGACTTTC.

Turning to this clone: Distinct nucleotide sequences in the sample also encode this CDR3. The V gene is TRBV7-6, the J gene TRBJ2-5, with a possible D match to TRBD2 (5 bases). The germline V and J ends were trimmed by 6 bases and 2 bases, with 10 bases remaining between them. Germline-derived CDR1 and CDR2 are SGHVS and FNYEAQ. The CDR3 loop spans 13 amino acids. For the CDR3, the DNA is TGTGCCAGCAGTTTGGGGAGACAAGAGACCCAGTACTTC. This translates into CASSLGRQETQYF.

The DNA of the CDR3 is TGCGCCAGCAGGTCTGGACAGGGGACGAACACTGAAGCTTTCTTT. It specifies CASRSGQGTNTEAFF. This chain connects TRBV5-1 to TRBJ1-1; 9 nucleotides agree with TRBD1. Trimming cost V 5 bases and J 1 base; bases outside gene matches: 6. CDR3 length: 15 amino acids. Germline loops: CDR1 SGHRS, CDR2 YFSETQ.

This clone appeared once. The chain carries TRBV3-1 (or the pseudogene TRBV3-2) and TRBJ2-7, with 15 nucleotides matching TRBD2. The CDR3 runs to 16 residues. With 0 bases clipped from V and 6 bases from J, the junction kept 3 bases outside the gene matches. Germline V gives CDR1 LGHDT, CDR2 YNNKEL (reference sequence). The CDR3: CASSQDGTSGRSEQYF. Here the CDR3 DNA reads TGTGCCAGCAGCCAAGATGGGACTAGCGGGAGGTCCGAGCAGTACTTC.

This chain links TRBV9 with TRBJ2-1; 7 positions match TRBD1. V shed 0 bases, J shed 9 bases, and the junction held 9 bases outside the gene matches. This CDR3 spans 15 amino acids. Germline CDR1 and CDR2: SGDLS and YYNGEE. The CDR3 protein is CASSVEQGILSEQFF. The CDR3 DNA follows: TGTGCCAGCAGCGTAGAACAGGGGATTTTATCTGAGCAGTTCTTC.

The genes are TRBV30 and TRBJ2-5; D unresolved. The CDR3 sequence is 12 residues long. Germline V gene sequence: CDR1 GTSNPN, CDR2 SVGIG (reference sequence). The V end lost 2 bases, the J end lost 7 bases, and 11 bases lay between the germline ends. This chain's CDR3 is CAWSRLEVTQYF. The DNA for the CDR3 is TGTGCCTGGAGTCGCCTCGAGGTGACCCAGTACTTC.

V is TRBV3-1 (or the pseudogene TRBV3-2) and J is TRBJ1-2; TRBD1 matches at 8 bases. CDR3 length equals 15 residues. The J segment lost 4 bases and the V segment lost 1 base, leaving 5 bases of the junction unmatched. Looked up from germline, CDR1 is LGHDT and CDR2 is YNNKEL (reference sequence). The CDR3 loop is CASSQGAGGSYGYTF. The CDR3 DNA is TGTGCCAGCAGCCAAGGGGCAGGGGGCTCCTATGGCTACACCTTC.

The chain recombines TRBV2 with TRBJ2-7; 10 bases are a match to TRBD1. V lost 3 bases, J lost 2 bases, and 4 bases stayed unmatched. The CDR3 extends over 15 amino acids. CDR1 is SNHLY, CDR2 FYNNEI, per germline. The CDR3 spells CASSEGQGSTYEQYF. The CDR3 DNA is TGTGCCAGCAGTGAGGGACAGGGGTCTACCTACGAGCAGTACTTC. The full variable domain, in which reference TRBV2 and TRBJ2-7 provide the parts outside the CDR3, is EPEVTQTPSHQVTQMGQEVILRCVPISNHLYFYWYRQILGQKVEFLVSFYNNEISEKSEIFDDQFSVERPDGSNFTLKIRSTKLEDSAMYFCASSEGQGSTYEQYFGPGTRLTVT.

V is TRBV4-1 and J is TRBJ1-4; D perhaps matches TRBD1 (5 bases). CDR3 length: 14 amino acids. The germline CDR1 and CDR2 sequences are MGHRA and YSYEKL. V dropped 1 base and J dropped 6 bases, with 9 bases sitting between them. DNA of the CDR3: TGCGCCAGCAGCCAAGCGTCGGGGGATGAAAAACTGTTTTTT. This gives the protein CASSQASGDEKLFF.

The V call is TRBV5-1, the J call TRBJ1-3; 8 bases fit TRBD1. This CDR3 region has 15 residues. Germline V gene lookup returns CDR1 SGHRS and CDR2 YFSETQ. After removal of 5 bases from V and 4 bases from J, the junction contained 8 bases not matched to a gene. CDR3 nucleotides: TGCGCCAGCAGTTTCGACAGGGGAGGAGGAAACACCATATATTTT. Translation gives CASSFDRGGGNTIYF.

V is TRBV7-9 and J is TRBJ1-2, with unresolved D. The CDR3 runs 13 residues. Germline V gene lookup returns CDR1 SEHNR and CDR2 FQNEAQ (reference sequence). V lost 2 bases, J lost 8 bases, and 12 bases lay in between. The CDR3 sequence is CASSLSETGGYTF. The CDR3 DNA reads TGTGCCAGCAGCTTATCTGAGACTGGGGGCTACACCTTC.

V is TRBV4-1 and J is TRBJ1-1; 8 bases match TRBD1. This CDR3 has 15 amino acids. Trimming removed 1 base from V and 7 bases from J; junction bases left unmatched: 8. In germline, CDR1 is MGHRA, CDR2 YSYEKL. CDR3 DNA sequence: TGCGCCAGCAGCCAAGGACAGGGGATGAGTATTGAAGCTTTCTTT. Encoded protein: CASSQGQGMSIEAFF.

The rearrangement uses TRBV18 and TRBJ1-2, with 8 bases fitting TRBD1. The junction had 14 bases not matched to a gene; V was cut back by 3 bases and J by 8 bases. Germline V lookup: CDR1 KGHSH, CDR2 LQKENI. The CDR3 is 16 residues long. The CDR3 loop is CASSPLTGVGSGGYTF. CDR3 in DNA: TGTGCCAGCTCACCCTTGACAGGGGTCGGTTCTGGCGGCTACACCTTC.

The CDR3: CSVEASGAGYEQYF. CDR3 nucleotides: TGCAGCGTTGAGGCCAGCGGGGCCGGATACGAGCAGTACTTC. This sequence joins TRBV29-1 and TRBJ2-7; TRBD2 aligns across 7 bases. V trimming: 3 bases; J trimming: 4 bases; junction bases outside the gene matches: 9. Germline V gene lookup returns CDR1 SQVTM and CDR2 ANQGSEA. This CDR3 is 14 amino acids long.

This sequence joins TRBV11-1 and TRBJ2-7; no clear D. Trimming took 5 bases from V and 2 from J, leaving 7 bases between them. The CDR3 contains 12 residues. The germline V gene has CDR1 SGHAT and CDR2 FQDESV (reference sequence). CDR3: CASSPNTYEQYF. The CDR3 DNA reads TGTGCCAGCAGCCCTAATACCTACGAGCAGTACTTC.

The V and J genes are TRBV7-2 and TRBJ2-2; possibly TRBD2 for D (6 bases). The CDR3 sequence is 16 residues long. V was cut by 7 bases and J by 4 bases, with 19 bases left in between. From germline, CDR1 is SGHTA and CDR2 FQGNSA. CDR3 nucleotide sequence: TGTGCCAGCACCCCGGTGAGCCTAGCGCGCACCGGGGAGCTGTTTTTT. Its translation is CASTPVSLARTGELFF.

V usage is TRBV5-1 and J usage is TRBJ2-7, with D perhaps matching TRBD1 (5 bases). The V and J ends lost 4 bases and 4 bases respectively, with 18 bases between them. CDR1 is SGHRS, CDR2 YFSETQ, per germline. This CDR3 region has 15 residues. CDR3 region: CASSPTLGVGYEQYF. The CDR3, as DNA: TGCGCCAGCAGCCCTACCCTAGGGGTAGGATACGAGCAGTACTTC. Variable domain in full (rest from reference TRBV5-1 and TRBJ2-7): KAGVTQTPRYLIKTRGQQVTLSCSPISGHRSVSWYQQTPGQGLQFLFEYFSETQRNKGNFPGRFSGRQFSNSRSEMNVSTLELGDSALYLCASSPTLGVGYEQYFGPGTRLTVT.

The chain recombines TRBV18 with TRBJ2-4, with TRBD1 identical over 12 bases. The germline V gene has CDR1 KGHSH and CDR2 LQKENI. V lost 6 bases and J lost 0; bases outside the gene matches: 6. This CDR3 spans 17 amino acids. The CDR3 is CASSKGQGASAKNIQYF. In nucleotides, the CDR3 is TGTGCCAGCTCCAAGGGACAGGGGGCTTCAGCCAAAAACATTCAGTACTTC.

The chain carries TRBV6-2 or TRBV6-3 and TRBJ1-5; D gene uncertain. The germline CDR1 and CDR2 sequences are MNHEY and SVGEGT. There are 17 residues in the CDR3. V lost 2 bases to trimming and J lost 4 bases, with 18 bases between them. The CDR3 region has the DNA TGTGCCAGCAGTTACCCCGTTTACGGAGGGATAAATCAGCCCCAGCATTTT. Protein product: CASSYPVYGGINQPQHF.

J is TRBJ2-7 and V is TRBV5-1; possible D gene TRBD2, 5 bases. V lost 4 bases and J 2 bases, leaving 16 bases between the germline ends. Germline CDR1 is SGHRS and CDR2 is YFSETQ. CDR3 size: 15 residues. As DNA, the CDR3 is TGCGCCAGCAGCCCAGACCCGTGGGGAGCCTACGAGCAGTACTTC. Translated, it gives CASSPDPWGAYEQYF. The full variable domain, in which reference TRBV5-1 and TRBJ2-7 provide the parts outside the CDR3, is KAGVTQTPRYLIKTRGQQVTLSCSPISGHRSVSWYQQTPGQGLQFLFEYFSETQRNKGNFPGRFSGRQFSNSRSEMNVSTLELGDSALYLCASSPDPWGAYEQYFGPGTRLTVT.